These 29 T cell receptor beta chains were sequenced from one sample in a study of cytomegalovirus exposure and HLA in healthy donors. Amplification used 60 Vbeta primers and 13 Jbeta primers. Method: immunoSEQ multiplex PCR; TCRdb's copy keeps in-frame clones and lacks some. This table has about 150,000 clones, 50% to 75% appearing once. The specimen sequenced was PBMCs. The receptor set was obtained from a woman in her twenties or thirties in good health and CMV-seropositive.

This clone was seen a few times. V is TRBV5-1 and J is TRBJ1-1, with D possibly being TRBD1 (6 bases). Germline loops: CDR1 SGHRS, CDR2 YFSETQ. This CDR3 comprises 13 residues. V shed 4 bases and J shed 1 base, with 8 bases lying between them. As DNA, the CDR3 is TGCGCCAGCAGCGTGACAGGGAACACTGAAGCTTTCTTT. Residues: CASSVTGNTEAFF. Supplemented by reference TRBV5-1 and TRBJ1-1, the full variable domain reads KAGVTQTPRYLIKTRGQQVTLSCSPISGHRSVSWYQQTPGQGLQFLFEYFSETQRNKGNFPGRFSGRQFSNSRSEMNVSTLELGDSALYLCASSVTGNTEAFFGQGTRLTVV.

V usage is TRBV18 and J usage is TRBJ2-7, with D possibly being TRBD1 (5 bases). V was clipped by 3 bases and J by 7 bases, with 16 bases between them. The CDR3 sequence is 14 residues long. Germline lookup yields CDR1 KGHSH and CDR2 LQKENI. CDR3 bases: TGTGCCAGCTCACCGGACATGGGGCTTGGGGAGCAGTACTTC. Translating gives CASSPDMGLGEQYF.

The chain recombines TRBV21-1 with TRBJ1-5; TRBD1, as called in the table, went unchecked against the DNA. TRBV21-1 is marked as a pseudogene. The CDR3 has 13 residues. The CDR3 loop is CASSTQGSQPQHF. The DNA of the CDR3 is TGTGCCAGCAGCACCCAGGGATCTCAGCCCCAGCATTTT.

The chain carries TRBV5-6 and TRBJ2-7; no clear D. Germline CDR1 is SGHDT and CDR2 is YYEEEE. The CDR3 is made up of 12 amino acids. V was clipped by 2 bases and J by 2 bases, with 5 bases between them. The CDR3 sequence: CASSFSTYEQYF. The CDR3 region has the DNA TGTGCCAGCAGCTTTAGTACCTACGAGCAGTACTTC.

The rearrangement links TRBV10-3 to TRBJ2-3, with unresolved D. The CDR3 is 15 amino acids. The germline V gene has CDR1 ENHRY and CDR2 SYGVKD. V was clipped by 11 bases and J by 2 bases, with 20 bases between them. The CDR3 coding sequence is TGTGCCCACTCGCGCAGGTTGGTAGACACAGATACGCAGTATTTT. It translates to CAHSRRLVDTDTQYF.

The CDR3 spells CASSYGTGNEQYF. CDR3 sequence (DNA): TGCGCCAGCAGCTACGGGACAGGGAACGAGCAGTACTTC. The chain carries TRBV5-1 and TRBJ2-7; 9 bases agree with TRBD1. The CDR3 contains 13 residues. CDR1 SGHRS and CDR2 YFSETQ come from the germline V gene. After removal of 3 bases from V and 5 bases from J, the junction contained 3 bases not matched to a gene. Drawing the rest from reference TRBV5-1 and TRBJ2-7, the complete variable domain is KAGVTQTPRYLIKTRGQQVTLSCSPISGHRSVSWYQQTPGQGLQFLFEYFSETQRNKGNFPGRFSGRQFSNSRSEMNVSTLELGDSALYLCASSYGTGNEQYFGPGTRLTVT.

The chain uses TRBV7-6 and TRBJ1-1, with D unclear. Germline lookup yields CDR1 SGHVS and CDR2 FNYEAQ. V gave up 1 base and J gave up 0 bases, with 9 bases separating them. The CDR3 covers 15 residues. The CDR3 here is CASSLGEGLNTEAFF. DNA for the CDR3: TGTGCCAGCAGCTTAGGTGAGGGATTGAACACTGAAGCTTTCTTT.

The chain uses TRBV6-1 and TRBJ1-5, with D hard to call. Germline CDR1 reads MNHNS; CDR2 reads SASEGT. The CDR3 length is 14 residues. The V end lost 3 bases, the J end lost 3 bases, and 9 bases lay between the germline ends. CDR3 region: CASSEWAVNQPQHF. The CDR3, as DNA: TGTGCCAGCAGTGAGTGGGCAGTCAATCAGCCCCAGCATTTT.

V gene TRBV10-3 combines with J gene TRBJ2-2; no definite D call. The CDR3 is 12 residues long. Trimming took off 6 bases at V and 4 bases at J, with 6 bases between the two ends. Germline CDR1 is ENHRY and CDR2 is SYGVKD. DNA of the CDR3: TGTGCCATCAGCGAGCGCACCGGGGAGCTGTTTTTT. Amino acids: CAISERTGELFF.

The chain employs TRBV19 and TRBJ1-1; D not resolved. Per germline, CDR1 LNHDA and CDR2 SQIVND (reference sequence). The CDR3 is 16 amino acids. V lost 3 bases, J lost 9 bases, and 23 bases lay in between. CDR3 sequence reads: CASSIGRFGERMKAFF. CDR3 bases: TGTGCCAGTAGTATTGGTCGTTTCGGGGAGAGAATGAAAGCTTTCTTT.

The chain couples TRBV30 to TRBJ1-4; D ambiguous. In germline, CDR1 is GTSNPN, CDR2 SVGIG (reference sequence). The CDR3 is 14 residues long. V was clipped by 2 bases and J by 5 bases, with 12 bases between them. CDR3 region: CAWSSSVNNEKLFF. The CDR3 nucleotides are TGTGCCTGGAGTAGTTCAGTAAACAATGAAAAACTGTTTTTT.

CDR3 nucleotide sequence: TGCGCCAGCAGCTTAGAGCGGGTTAGCACAGATACGCAGTATTTT. It specifies CASSLERVSTDTQYF. The V and J genes are TRBV5-1 and TRBJ2-3, with D maybe TRBD2 (6 bases). The CDR3 length is 15 residues. Trimming removed 2 bases at V and 0 bases at J, with 10 bases between. CDR1 and CDR2 (germline): SGHRS, YFSETQ.

The table lists this clone with a few counts. This chain joins TRBV19 and TRBJ2-5; tentatively, D is TRBD1 (5 bases). The end of the DNA is better explained by TRBJ2-7, so the J call may be wrong. Germline V gives CDR1 LNHDA, CDR2 SQIVND (reference sequence). The length of the CDR3 is 13 residues. The DNA for the CDR3 is TGTGCCAGTAGTATGGGGCAGGCCTACGAGCAGTACTTC. This codes for CASSMGQAYEQYF.

This clone was observed a single time. This chain links TRBV2 with TRBJ1-2; TRBD1 might be the D (5 bases). The length of the CDR3 is 16 residues. Germline values: CDR1 SNHLY, CDR2 FYNNEI. Trimming left V 7 bases short and J 2 bases short, with 20 bases between. The CDR3 sequence is CASNGDREKTNYGYTF. The CDR3 DNA reads TGTGCCAGCAATGGTGACAGAGAGAAGACAAACTATGGCTACACCTTC.

The chain carries TRBV7-9 and TRBJ2-5, with TRBD2 matching 12 bases. The end of the DNA is better explained by TRBJ2-7, so the J call may be wrong. This CDR3 is built from 17 residues. Per the germline V gene, CDR1 is SEHNR and CDR2 is FQNEAQ (reference sequence). For the CDR3, the DNA is TGTGCCAGCAGCTCGACTAGCGGGAGAACCCTAGGCGACGAGCAGTACTTC. Encoded protein: CASSSTSGRTLGDEQYF.

The V gene is TRBV7-2, the J gene TRBJ1-1; TRBD1 matches at 7 bases. The CDR3 covers 15 residues. After removal of 0 bases from V and 4 bases from J, the junction contained 5 bases not matched to a gene. Germline-derived CDR1 and CDR2 are SGHTA and FQGNSA. This chain's CDR3 is CASSLARGLGTEAFF. The CDR3 DNA sequence: TGTGCCAGCAGCTTAGCGAGGGGGCTGGGCACTGAAGCTTTCTTT.

This clone was recorded once. The chain couples TRBV2 to TRBJ2-7; D is unclear. V dropped 4 bases and J dropped 3 bases, with 4 bases sitting between them. This CDR3 has 11 residues. CDR1 and CDR2 from the germline V gene are SNHLY and FYNNEI. This chain's CDR3 is CASSVRYEQYF. The CDR3 bases are TGTGCCAGCAGTGTTCGCTACGAGCAGTACTTC.

The chain employs TRBV30 and TRBJ2-7, with D perhaps TRBD2 (6 bases). The V gene lost 5 bases and the J gene lost 6 bases, with 14 bases spanning the gap. In germline, CDR1 is GTSNPN, CDR2 SVGIG (reference sequence). The CDR3 sequence is 12 residues long. The CDR3 sequence: CAWGDSRLEQYF. For the CDR3, the DNA is TGTGCCTGGGGGGACTCAAGGCTCGAGCAGTACTTC.

This rearrangement joins TRBV11-3 to TRBJ1-1; D not resolved. CDR3 length equals 13 residues. From germline, CDR1 is SGHNT and CDR2 YENEEA. V lost 0 bases and J 9 bases, leaving 11 bases between the germline ends. CDR3 nucleotides: TGTGCCAGCAGCTTAGATTATCGTTATCAAGCTTTCTTT. Encoded protein: CASSLDYRYQAFF.

The rearrangement uses TRBV9 and TRBJ1-5, with 9 bases matching TRBD1. J gave up 6 bases and V 3 bases, and 7 bases lay outside the gene matches. CDR3 length equals 15 residues. Germline CDR1 SGDLS, CDR2 YYNGEE. CDR3 amino acids: CASSAGGQGGQPQHF. CDR3 coding DNA: TGTGCCAGCAGCGCTGGGGGACAGGGAGGTCAGCCCCAGCATTTT. Together with reference TRBV9 and TRBJ1-5, the CDR3 gives the full variable domain: DSGVTQTPKHLITATGQRVTLRCSPRSGDLSVYWYQQSLDQGLQFLIQYYNGEERAKGNILERFSAQQFPDLHSELNLSSLELGDSALYFCASSAGGQGGQPQHFGDGTRLSIL.

This clone was detected a few times. The rearrangement uses TRBV2 and TRBJ1-1; 7 bases map to TRBD1. J lost 2 bases, V lost 9 bases, and 6 bases had no gene match. The CDR3 totals 13 residues. The germline gives CDR1 SNHLY, CDR2 FYNNEI. The CDR3 nucleotides read TGTGCCAGTCGGACAGGATTTAACACTGAAGCTTTCTTT. Its protein is CASRTGFNTEAFF.

The chain carries TRBV15 and TRBJ1-5; TRBD1 agrees at 8 bases. Germline CDR1 LNHNV, CDR2 YYDKDF (reference sequence). The CDR3 runs to 17 residues. V dropped 2 bases and J dropped 2; count of bases not matched to a gene: 8. CDR3 protein: CATSRSFGQGGNQPQHF. The CDR3 coding sequence is TGTGCCACCAGCAGATCATTTGGACAGGGCGGCAATCAGCCCCAGCATTTT.

The J gene is TRBJ2-1, the V gene TRBV10-1, with D possibly being TRBD1 (5 bases). V was shortened by 7 bases and J by 7 bases, with 20 bases between the two germline ends. Germline V lookup: CDR1 WNHNN, CDR2 SYGVQD (reference sequence). This CDR3 has 15 residues. CDR3 coding DNA: TGCGCCAGCACCCTTGGCCAGGGTAATAGGAATGAGCAGTTCTTC. This gives the protein CASTLGQGNRNEQFF.

The chain employs TRBV19 and TRBJ1-1; TRBD1 aligns across 7 bases. This CDR3 is 15 amino acids long. From germline, CDR1 is LNHDA and CDR2 SQIVND (reference sequence). Germline trimming cut 3 bases from V and 5 bases from J; bases unmatched to any gene: 9. The CDR3 DNA is TGTGCCAGTAGTATCGGAAGGCAGGGGGATACTGAAGCTTTCTTT. This encodes CASSIGRQGDTEAFF.

This clone has a count of ten or more. This sequence joins TRBV6-4 and TRBJ2-1; tentatively, D is TRBD1 (6 bases). Germline CDR1 MRHNA, CDR2 SNTAGT. The V gene lost 4 bases and the J gene lost 6 bases, with 13 bases spanning the gap. CDR3 size: 14 residues. The CDR3 loop is CASSATGTSNEQFF. The CDR3 nucleotides read TGTGCCAGCAGTGCAACAGGGACGTCCAATGAGCAGTTCTTC.

The V call is TRBV2, the J call TRBJ2-6; tentative D call: TRBD2 (5 bases). Between the trimmed V and J ends, which lost 8 bases and 0 bases, there was a span of 8 bases. This CDR3 has 14 amino acids. CDR1 and CDR2 from the germline V gene are SNHLY and FYNNEI. In DNA form, the CDR3 reads TGTGCCAGCGGTACTAGCTCTGGGGCCAACGTCCTGACTTTC. Its protein is CASGTSSGANVLTF.

This clone was seen just once. The chain is built from TRBV11-3 and TRBJ1-1, with a weak D call TRBD1 (5 bases). Germline V CDR1 and CDR2: SGHNT, YENEEA. This CDR3 contains 13 residues. The V end was cut by 4 bases, the J end by 10 bases, with 16 bases between. CDR3 sequence (DNA): TGTGCCAGCAGCTACGTACGTGGGGCCACAGCTTTCTTT. Its translation: CASSYVRGATAFF.

This chain joins TRBV27 and TRBJ1-1; no firm D call. Germline CDR1 is MNHEY and CDR2 is SMNVEV (reference sequence). The CDR3 runs to 14 residues. V dropped 3 bases and J dropped 1 base, with 9 bases sitting between them. The CDR3 here is CASSFNSQNTEAFF. The CDR3 region has the DNA TGTGCCAGCAGTTTCAACAGCCAGAACACTGAAGCTTTCTTT.

The chain joins TRBV4-1 to TRBJ2-3; D gene ambiguous. V was trimmed by 0 bases and J by 2 bases, leaving 15 bases between them. The CDR3 has 17 residues. In germline, CDR1 is MGHRA, CDR2 YSYEKL. CDR3 loop: CASSQDQAWQTTDTQYF. The CDR3 DNA is TGCGCCAGCAGCCAAGATCAGGCCTGGCAAACCACAGATACGCAGTATTTT.